This record concerns one T cell receptor beta chain sequence. This sample is part of a study of OX40 agonist ivuxolimab in advanced cancers. Study at large: The dose-escalation group included hepatocellular carcinoma, melanoma, renal cell carcinoma and head and neck cancer. Cohort: 65% to 90% men, mean age approximately 64, aged roughly 23 to 90.

In germline, CDR1 is SGHRS, CDR2 YFSETQ. This CDR3 contains 20 residues. With 2 bases clipped from V and 0 bases from J, the junction kept 18 bases outside the gene matches. Produced via immunoSEQ multiplex PCR; TCRdb's table is partial and in-frame only. The profile covers almost 80,000 clones, with roughly 84% appearing a single time and about 0.25% taken by the ten largest. The source of this sequence is an adult with an advanced solid tumor such as melanoma, head and neck, liver or kidney cancer. Sequences were derived from CD4+ or CD8+ T cells sorted from blood, sampled in a trial of the OX40 agonist ivuxolimab. The chain has TRBV5-1 and TRBJ2-5; 8 nucleotides align to TRBD2. The DNA for the CDR3 is TGCGCCAGCAGCTTTCGTCCGGCGATGCCGGGACTAGAGTACCAAGAGACCCAGTACTTC. This gives the protein CASSFRPAMPGLEYQETQYF.